These 27 T cell receptor beta chains were sequenced from one sample in a study of blood T cell repertoires in COVID-19. TCRdb's table, derived via immunoSEQ multiplex PCR, lists solely in-frame clones and lacks some. The sample lists some 190,000 clones; approximately 90% were seen once. The material sequenced was PBMCs or T cells enriched from blood (not recorded which). The receptor set was obtained from a woman aged 40 to 50 in a cohort exposed to, infected with or recovered from COVID-19 (not recorded which).

At least ten counts were recorded for this clone. J is TRBJ2-3 and V is TRBV6-1, with TRBD2 identical over 11 bases. This CDR3 is built from 16 residues. V was pared by 0 bases and J by 2 bases, with 1 base of the junction left unmatched. Germline V gives CDR1 MNHNS, CDR2 SASEGT. In nucleotides, the CDR3 is TGTGCCAGCAGTGAAGCTAGCGGGGGGGCCACAGATACGCAGTATTTT. Protein sequence: CASSEASGGATDTQYF.

This chain connects TRBV7-9 to TRBJ1-1; D is unclear. From germline, CDR1 is SEHNR and CDR2 FQNEAQ (reference sequence). This CDR3 spans 14 amino acids. The V end was cut by 7 bases, the J end by 0 bases, with 12 bases between. The CDR3 DNA reads TGTGCCAGCAACACACAGAAAATGAACACTGAAGCTTTCTTT. Translated, it gives CASNTQKMNTEAFF.

The chain couples TRBV30 to TRBJ1-2; 7 bases match TRBD1. With V trimmed by 3 bases and J by 8 bases, 12 bases remained unmatched. The CDR3 is made up of 14 amino acids. The germline V gene has CDR1 GTSNPN and CDR2 SVGIG (reference sequence). The chain's CDR3 is CAWRRDSPTAGYTF. As DNA, the CDR3 is TGTGCCTGGAGACGGGACAGTCCAACGGCGGGCTACACCTTC.

The genes are TRBV11-2 and TRBJ2-1, with D perhaps TRBD1 (6 bases). Germline V gene lookup returns CDR1 SGHAT and CDR2 FQNNGV. The length of the CDR3 is 15 residues. The V and J ends lost 1 base and 6 bases respectively, with 13 bases between them. The CDR3 here is CASSLGGQGFNEQFF. In DNA, the CDR3 is TGTGCCAGCAGCTTAGGGGGGCAGGGGTTCAATGAGCAGTTCTTC.

The chain is built from TRBV28 and TRBJ1-1, with D unclear. Trimming cost V 4 bases and J 8 bases, with 11 bases left between them. The germline CDR1 and CDR2 sequences are MDHEN and SYDVKM. The CDR3 is 12 amino acids. DNA for the CDR3: TGTGCCAGCAGTTCTACCCTGTCCGAAGCTTTCTTT. Its translation is CASSSTLSEAFF.

The chain links TRBV9 to TRBJ2-1; TRBD2 matches 13 bases. The germline gives CDR1 SGDLS, CDR2 YYNGEE. The CDR3 runs to 19 residues. Losses at the gene ends were 4 bases for V and 7 bases for J; bases not matched to a gene: 17. The CDR3 protein is CASSLSRTGTSGTGNEQFF. For the CDR3, the DNA is TGTGCCAGCAGCCTCTCCAGAACCGGGACTAGCGGGACGGGAAATGAGCAGTTCTTC.

The chain has TRBV19 and TRBJ2-1; maybe TRBD1 (5 bases). The germline gives CDR1 LNHDA, CDR2 SQIVND (reference sequence). V lost 9 bases, J lost 5 bases, and 11 bases lay in between. The CDR3 is 12 amino acids. The CDR3 region is CASRQRDNEQFF. In DNA form, the CDR3 reads TGTGCCAGCCGACAGAGAGACAATGAGCAGTTCTTC.

The chain links TRBV5-4 to TRBJ2-5; maybe TRBD2 (5 bases). Germline CDR1 and CDR2: SGHNT and YYREEE (reference sequence). The CDR3 spans 14 residues. Trimming pared 4 bases from V and 0 bases from J, leaving 10 bases between. CDR3 in amino acids: CASSPSYYQETQYF. The DNA of the CDR3 is TGTGCCAGCAGCCCTAGCTATTACCAAGAGACCCAGTACTTC.

This CDR3 reads CASSLFVGDEQFF. Written as DNA, the CDR3 is TGTGCCAGCAGTTTATTCGTGGGCGATGAGCAGTTCTTC. This chain joins TRBV12-3 or TRBV12-4 and TRBJ2-1, with D uncertain. The CDR3 length is 13 residues. The V end was cut by 2 bases, the J end by 8 bases, with 10 bases between.

The V call is TRBV21-1, the J call TRBJ1-1; TRBD1, as called in the table, went unchecked against the DNA. TRBV21-1 is labeled a pseudogene. CDR3 length equals 14 residues. The DNA for the CDR3 is TGTGCCAGCAGGGGACAGGGCTTGGACACTGAAGCTTTCTTT. Its translation: CASRGQGLDTEAFF.

Comments on this clone: At one end the junction does not follow the germline gene, possibly because of a read error. This chain joins TRBV19 and TRBJ1-5; D gene unclear. The length of the CDR3 is 17 residues. The V gene's germline CDR1 is LNHDA and CDR2 SQIVND (reference sequence). The CDR3 coding sequence is TGTGCCAGTAGTATGAAGGACGGGAGACATAGCAATCAGCTCCAGCATTTT. It specifies CASSMKDGRHSNQLQHF.

The chain carries TRBV19 and TRBJ2-1, with 8 nucleotides matching TRBD2. V lost 3 bases and J lost 1; bases outside the gene matches: 2. The CDR3 totals 15 residues. CDR1 LNHDA and CDR2 SQIVND come from the germline V gene (reference sequence). The CDR3 is CASSMAGGSYNEQFF. The CDR3, as DNA: TGTGCCAGTAGTATGGCGGGAGGTTCCTACAATGAGCAGTTCTTC. The variable domain in full, completed from reference TRBV19 and TRBJ2-1, reads DGGITQSPKYLFRKEGQNVTLSCEQNLNHDAMYWYRQDPGQGLRLIYYSQIVNDFQKGDIAEGYSVSREKKESFPLTVTSAQKNPTAFYLCASSMAGGSYNEQFFGPGTRLTVL.

The gene calls are TRBV7-9 and TRBJ1-6, with 9 bases lining up with TRBD1. Germline V gene data show CDR1 as SEHNR and CDR2 as FQNEAQ (reference sequence). The CDR3 covers 14 residues. The J segment lost 9 bases and the V segment lost 5 bases, leaving 5 bases of the junction unmatched. Here the CDR3 reads CASSPTGGGSPLHF. Here the CDR3 DNA reads TGTGCCAGCAGCCCGACAGGGGGAGGTTCACCCCTCCACTTT.

This clone was observed once. The V call is TRBV11-2, the J call TRBJ1-1; 8 bases align to TRBD1. This CDR3 has 15 amino acids. V shed 5 bases and J 1 base; nucleotides not matched to a gene: 6. Germline CDR1 and CDR2: SGHAT and FQNNGV. CDR3 nucleotides: TGTGCCAGCAGCGATCGACAGGGGAGGAACACTGAAGCTTTCTTT. The encoded protein is CASSDRQGRNTEAFF.

The J gene is TRBJ2-7, the V gene TRBV28; the D gene is possibly TRBD2 (6 bases). This CDR3 has 14 amino acids. Deletions cut 5 bases from V and 3 bases from J, with 14 bases between. Per the germline V gene, CDR1 is MDHEN and CDR2 is SYDVKM. CDR3 residues: CASSARERFYEQYF. In nucleotides, the CDR3 is TGTGCCAGCAGTGCTCGGGAGCGGTTCTACGAGCAGTACTTC.

The chain is built from TRBV5-8 and TRBJ1-3; D unclear. Germline V gene sequence: CDR1 SGHTS, CDR2 YDEGEE. The CDR3 consists of 13 residues. With 3 bases removed from V and 0 bases from J, the gap between germline ends came to 4 bases. This chain's CDR3 is CASSWSSGNTIYF. CDR3 sequence (DNA): TGTGCCAGCAGCTGGAGCTCTGGAAACACCATATATTTT.

This rearrangement joins TRBV12-3 or TRBV12-4 to TRBJ1-1; 8 bases line up with TRBD1. This CDR3 comprises 13 residues. Germline trimming cut 5 bases from V and 4 bases from J; bases unmatched to any gene: 3. The CDR3 here is CASSRTGFTEAFF. In DNA form, the CDR3 reads TGTGCCAGCAGTCGGACAGGGTTCACTGAAGCTTTCTTT.

This rearrangement joins TRBV13 to TRBJ2-2, with D possibly matching TRBD1 (5 bases). V lost 5 bases and J lost 5, with 12 bases in between. The CDR3 is 14 residues long. Germline values: CDR1 PRHDT, CDR2 FYEKMQ (reference sequence). CDR3 nucleotides: TGTGCCAGCAGCCTACACAGGCGGACCGGGGAGCTGTTTTTT. Translated, it gives CASSLHRRTGELFF.

The CDR3 is CATSAHGTEAFF. The CDR3 nucleotides read TGTGCCACCAGTGCCCACGGCACTGAAGCTTTCTTT. The rearrangement joins TRBV24-1 to TRBJ1-1; D remains unclear. Germline CDR1 KGHDR, CDR2 SFDVKD. There are 12 residues in the CDR3. With 5 bases removed from V and 4 bases from J, the gap between germline ends came to 7 bases.

This chain links TRBV11-3 with TRBJ2-3, with D perhaps TRBD2 (6 bases). With 2 bases removed from V and 4 bases from J, the gap between germline ends came to 13 bases. The germline gives CDR1 SGHNT, CDR2 YENEEA. This CDR3 has 15 residues. The CDR3 sequence is CASSLNRGNADTQYF. The CDR3, as DNA: TGTGCCAGCAGCTTAAATCGCGGGAACGCAGATACGCAGTATTTT. Full variable domain (missing parts from reference TRBV11-3 and TRBJ2-3): EAGVVQSPRYKIIEKKQPVAFWCNPISGHNTLYWYLQNLGQGPELLIRYENEEAVDDSQLPKDRFSAERLKGVDSTLKIQPAELGDSAVYLCASSLNRGNADTQYFGPGTRLTVL.

This clone appeared a single time. The V gene is TRBV12-3 or TRBV12-4, the J gene TRBJ1-6; D is possibly TRBD1 (5 bases). V lost 5 bases to trimming and J lost 8 bases, with 10 bases between them. This CDR3 has 13 amino acids. The CDR3 protein is CASSQTGDSPLHF. The CDR3, as DNA: TGTGCCAGCAGTCAAACAGGAGATTCACCCCTCCACTTT.

The chain has TRBV20-1 and TRBJ1-5; D gene ambiguous. Germline assignment: CDR1 DFQATT and CDR2 SNEGSKA (reference sequence). Trimming shortened V by 3 bases and J by 4 bases, and 10 bases separated the two germline ends. This CDR3 region has 13 residues. This CDR3 is CSASARLNQPQHF. Written as DNA, the CDR3 is TGCAGTGCTAGTGCCCGTCTTAATCAGCCCCAGCATTTT.

The genes are TRBV5-4 and TRBJ1-4; TRBD1 agrees at 10 bases. The CDR3 totals 15 residues. V lost 1 base to trimming and J lost 8 bases; unmatched junction nucleotides: 5. Germline-derived CDR1 and CDR2 are SGHNT and YYREEE (reference sequence). Here the CDR3 DNA reads TGTGCCAGCAGCTTGCATGGGACAGGGGACGAAAAACTGTTTTTT. This codes for CASSLHGTGDEKLFF.

The V call is TRBV29-1, the J call TRBJ2-3, with TRBD2 identical over 9 bases. The CDR3 contains 15 residues. The J segment lost 4 bases and the V segment lost 6 bases, leaving 11 bases of the junction unmatched. In germline, CDR1 is SQVTM, CDR2 ANQGSEA. The CDR3 reads CSVGLARGWADTQYF. The CDR3 DNA follows: TGCAGCGTAGGACTAGCGAGAGGGTGGGCAGATACGCAGTATTTT.

This clone has just a few counts. The chain joins TRBV3-1 (or the pseudogene TRBV3-2) to TRBJ1-2; TRBD1 aligns across 7 bases. The CDR3 sequence is 16 residues long. The germline gives CDR1 LGHDT, CDR2 YNNKEL (reference sequence). The V gene end was trimmed by 6 bases and the J gene end by 3 bases; junction bases not matched to a gene: 13. In DNA, the CDR3 is TGTGCCAGCAGTTATACTATAGACAGGGCCCACTATGGCTACACCTTC. This gives the protein CASSYTIDRAHYGYTF.

The chain uses TRBV7-9 and TRBJ1-3; D is unclear. CDR3 length: 15 residues. V was pared by 1 base and J by 1 base, with 8 bases between. Per germline, CDR1 SEHNR and CDR2 FQNEAQ (reference sequence). The CDR3: CASSLETLSGNTIYF. The CDR3, as DNA: TGTGCCAGCAGCTTAGAAACCCTATCTGGAAACACCATATATTTT. The whole variable domain, remainder taken from reference TRBV7-9 and TRBJ1-3, is DTGVSQNPRHKITKRGQNVTFRCDPISEHNRLYWYRQTLGQGPEFLTYFQNEAQLEKSRLLSDRFSAERPKGSFSTLEIQRTEQGDSAMYLCASSLETLSGNTIYFGEGSWLTVV.

This chain links TRBV7-9 with TRBJ2-1, with 12 bases fitting TRBD1. J was trimmed by 7 bases and V by 5 bases; bases with no gene match: 9. Germline V CDR1 and CDR2: SEHNR, FQNEAQ (reference sequence). The CDR3 has 16 residues. CDR3 region: CASSHSRDRGQNEQFF. CDR3 in DNA: TGTGCCAGCAGCCACTCCCGGGACAGGGGGCAAAATGAGCAGTTCTTC.